This TCR beta chain was obtained from a study of cytomegalovirus exposure and HLA in healthy donors. Study-wide results and caveats: The study listed roughly 160 cytomegalovirus-associated TCR beta chains.

Notes on this clone: Its target is unknown.

After removal of 4 bases from V and 4 bases from J, the junction contained 8 bases not matched to a gene. Per germline, CDR1 LNHDA and CDR2 SQIVND (reference sequence). CDR3 length: 15 amino acids. The repertoire was sequenced with immunoSEQ multiplex PCR; TCRdb's copy has only in-frame clones and lacks some. Among some 84,000 clones, more than 75% were seen once, and the ten largest hold about 1.9%. Sequenced input: PBMCs. The source of this sequence is a man aged 25-45 years in good health and CMV-seronegative. This chain joins TRBV19 and TRBJ2-5; 8 bases fit TRBD2. Here the CDR3 DNA reads TGTGCCAGTAGTAGCGGGGGGACGCCGTCAGAGACCCAGTACTTC. The encoded protein is CASSSGGTPSETQYF.